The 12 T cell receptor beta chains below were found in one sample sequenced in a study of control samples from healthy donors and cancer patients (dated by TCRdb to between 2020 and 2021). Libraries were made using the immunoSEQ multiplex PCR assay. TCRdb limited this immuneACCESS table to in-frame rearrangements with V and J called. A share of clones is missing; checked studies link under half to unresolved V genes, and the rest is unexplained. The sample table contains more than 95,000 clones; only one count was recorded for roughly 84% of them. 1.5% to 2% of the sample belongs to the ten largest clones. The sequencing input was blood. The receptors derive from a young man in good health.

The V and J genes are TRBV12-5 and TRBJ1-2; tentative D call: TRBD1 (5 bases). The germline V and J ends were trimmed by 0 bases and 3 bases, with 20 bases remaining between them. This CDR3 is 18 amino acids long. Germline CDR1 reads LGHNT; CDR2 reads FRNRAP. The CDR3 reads CASGLVRGGGGVDYGYTF. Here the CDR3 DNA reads TGTGCTAGTGGTTTGGTAAGAGGTGGGGGAGGAGTCGACTATGGCTACACCTTC.

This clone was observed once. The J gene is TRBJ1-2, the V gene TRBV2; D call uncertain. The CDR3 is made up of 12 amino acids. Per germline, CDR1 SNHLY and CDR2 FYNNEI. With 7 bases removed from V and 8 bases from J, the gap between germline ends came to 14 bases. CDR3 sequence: CASKDSITGYTF. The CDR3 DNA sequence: TGTGCCAGCAAGGACTCCATAACGGGCTACACCTTC.

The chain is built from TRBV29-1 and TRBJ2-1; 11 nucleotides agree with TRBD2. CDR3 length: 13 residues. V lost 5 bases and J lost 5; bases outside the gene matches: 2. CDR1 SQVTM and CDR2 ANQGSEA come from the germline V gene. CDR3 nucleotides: TGCAGCGTTCCACTAGCGGGAGACAATGAGCAGTTCTTC. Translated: CSVPLAGDNEQFF.

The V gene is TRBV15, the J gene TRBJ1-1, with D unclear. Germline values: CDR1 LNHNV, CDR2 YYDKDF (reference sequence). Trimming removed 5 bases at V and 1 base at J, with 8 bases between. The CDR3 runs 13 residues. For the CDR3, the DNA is TGTGCCACCAGCTTTAAACAGAACACTGAAGCTTTCTTT. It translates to CATSFKQNTEAFF.

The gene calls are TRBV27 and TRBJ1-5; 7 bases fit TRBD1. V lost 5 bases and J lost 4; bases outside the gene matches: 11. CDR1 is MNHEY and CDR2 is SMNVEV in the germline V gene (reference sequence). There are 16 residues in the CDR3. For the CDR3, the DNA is TGTGCCAGCAGTAGAGGGGGCAGATTGAGAAATCAGCCCCAGCATTTT. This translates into CASSRGGRLRNQPQHF.

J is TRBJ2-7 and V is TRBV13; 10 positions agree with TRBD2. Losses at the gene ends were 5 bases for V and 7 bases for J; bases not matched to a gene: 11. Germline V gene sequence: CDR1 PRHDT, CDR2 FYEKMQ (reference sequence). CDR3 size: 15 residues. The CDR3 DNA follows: TGTGCCAGCAGCAAACTAGCGGGAAAGATTGGGGAGCAGTACTTC. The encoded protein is CASSKLAGKIGEQYF.

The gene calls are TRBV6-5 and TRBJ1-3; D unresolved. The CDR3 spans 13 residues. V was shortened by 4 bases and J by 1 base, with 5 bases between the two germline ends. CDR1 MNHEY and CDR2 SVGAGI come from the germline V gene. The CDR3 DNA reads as TGTGCCAGCAGTTTAGGGTCTGGAAACACCATATATTTT. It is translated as CASSLGSGNTIYF.

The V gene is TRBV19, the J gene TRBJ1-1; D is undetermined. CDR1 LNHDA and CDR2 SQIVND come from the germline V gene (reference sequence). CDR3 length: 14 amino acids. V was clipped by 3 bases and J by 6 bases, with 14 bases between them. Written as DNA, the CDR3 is TGTGCCAGTAGTATGGACTGGGAGCGGGCTGAAGCTTTCTTT. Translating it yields CASSMDWERAEAFF.

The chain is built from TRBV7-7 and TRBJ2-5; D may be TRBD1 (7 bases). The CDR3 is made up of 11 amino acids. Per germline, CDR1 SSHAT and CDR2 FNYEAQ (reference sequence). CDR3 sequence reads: CASGQEETQYF. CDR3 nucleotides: TGTGCTAGCGGACAGGAAGAGACCCAGTACTTC.

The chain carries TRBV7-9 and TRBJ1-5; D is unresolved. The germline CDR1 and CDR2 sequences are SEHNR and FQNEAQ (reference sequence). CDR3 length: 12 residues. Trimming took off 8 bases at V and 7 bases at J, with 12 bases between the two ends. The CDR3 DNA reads TGTGCCAGCGCGACGTCGGGACAGCCCCAGCATTTT. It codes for CASATSGQPQHF.

The CDR3 region is CASSLRGPQGASGNTIYF. The CDR3 bases are TGTGCCAGCAGTTTAAGGGGACCACAGGGGGCGTCTGGAAACACCATATATTTT. V gene TRBV27 combines with J gene TRBJ1-3, with 9 positions matching TRBD1. The CDR3 sequence is 18 residues long. V lost 2 bases and J lost 1; bases outside the gene matches: 9. From germline, CDR1 is MNHEY and CDR2 SMNVEV (reference sequence).

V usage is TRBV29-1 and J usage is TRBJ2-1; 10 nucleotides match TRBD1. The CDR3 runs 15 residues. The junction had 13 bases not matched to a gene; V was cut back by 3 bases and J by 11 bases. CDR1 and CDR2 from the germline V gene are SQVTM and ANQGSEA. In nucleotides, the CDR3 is TGCAGCGTTGATGAAACGGGACAGGGGACTTCCCAGCAGTTCTTC. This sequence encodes CSVDETGQGTSQQFF.